A selection of T cell receptor beta chains follows, all from one sample in a study of human T cells and chemical hapten exposure. TCRdb itself ran the RACE reads through MiXCR, one entry per CDR3 protein. The profile shows over 70,000 distinct CDR3 sequences, less than 15% of them singletons. The sample here was whole blood, taken in connection with sensitization to the hapten diphenylcyclopropenone (DPC). Receptors were obtained from a woman aged 50 to 60 with alopecia areata. Some clones in this sample may be carry-over from other donors' samples. CDR3s include the opening cysteine and the closing phenylalanine or tryptophan. The order of the fields is D gene, V gene, J gene, clone size, CDR3 protein, CDR3 DNA. A D gene is named only where the DNA matches it firmly. Clone size appears in some rows only: once, few, many, or a class for an expanded clone.

>NA|TRBV7-3|TRBJ2-3|NA
CASSPRSDTQYF
TGTGCCAGCAGCCCCCGATCAGATACGCAGTATTTT
>NA|TRBV12-3/TRBV12-4|TRBJ2-2|NA
CASSIGQSNTGELFF
TGTGCCAGCAGCATCGGACAGTCGAACACCGGGGAGCTGTTTTTT
>TRBD2|TRBV28|TRBJ2-7|few
CASSLSSGILSYEQYF
TGTGCCAGCAGTTTATCTAGCGGGATTTTAAGCTACGAGCAGTACTTC
>NA|TRBV7-6|TRBJ2-7|NA
CASSLDPGRDYEQYF
TGTGCCAGCAGCTTAGACCCAGGGCGGGATTACGAGCAGTACTTC
>TRBD2|TRBV10-2|TRBJ2-5|few
CASGTTRQETQYF
TGCGCCAGCGGGACTACGCGACAAGAGACCCAGTACTTC
>TRBD2|TRBV14|TRBJ2-1|few
CASSPGLAGDIYNEQFF
TGTGCCAGCAGCCCCGGACTAGCGGGAGACATTTACAATGAGCAGTTCTTC
>TRBD1|TRBV7-2|TRBJ2-3|NA
CASSIRTGGTDTQYF
TGTGCCAGCAGCATTCGGACAGGGGGCACGGATACGCAGTATTTT
>NA|TRBV2|TRBJ2-7|NA
CASSRSPEQYF
TGTGCCAGCAGTAGATCCCCTGAGCAGTACTTC
>NA|TRBV11-3|TRBJ2-5|NA
CASSLYGQDQETQYF
TGTGCCAGCAGCTTATACGGGCAGGACCAAGAGACCCAGTACTTC
>NA|TRBV20-1|TRBJ2-1|few
CSAPPKLSEQFF
TGCAGTGCTCCGCCCAAGTTGTCGGAGCAGTTCTTC
>NA|TRBV19|TRBJ2-7|NA
CASSISINPQDSSYEQYF
TGTGCCAGTAGTATCTCCATCAACCCCCAGGACAGCTCCTACGAGCAGTACTTC
>NA|TRBV18|TRBJ2-7|few
CASSPLPDTYEQYF
TGTGCCAGCTCACCCCTCCCGGACACGTACGAGCAGTACTTC
>NA|TRBV20-1|TRBJ1-6|NA
CSIRTGSYNSPLHF
TGCAGTATAAGGACCGGCTCCTATAATTCACCCCTCCACTTT
>TRBD2|TRBV6-5|TRBJ2-1|few
CASRTGGSHNEQFF
TGTGCCAGCAGGACGGGGGGTTCCCACAATGAGCAGTTCTTC
>NA|TRBV12-5|TRBJ2-2|few
CASGFGGSTGELFF
TGTGCTAGTGGTTTCGGTGGTTCCACCGGGGAGCTGTTTTTT
>TRBD2|TRBV5-1|TRBJ2-7|NA
CASSLATSGGYEQYF
TGCGCCAGCAGCTTAGCGACTAGCGGAGGCTACGAGCAGTACTTC